These T cell receptor beta chains were read from a single sample in a study of cytomegalovirus exposure and HLA in healthy donors. The data were produced by immunoSEQ multiplex PCR, yet TCRdb's version contains in-frame clones alone and is incomplete. This sample has about 190,000 clones, with roughly 84% found just once. Material: PBMCs. The receptors derive from a man aged 18 to 30 in good health and CMV-seropositive. Both conserved end residues are part of each CDR3. Fields, in order: V gene, J gene, CDR3 protein.

V gene: TRBV30; J gene: TRBJ1-2; CDR3 protein: CAWSPLGQIDYGYTF
V gene: TRBV2; J gene: TRBJ2-7; CDR3 protein: CASSSQGYEQYF
V gene: TRBV27; J gene: TRBJ2-1; CDR3 protein: CASGTGGGYNEQFF
V gene: TRBV6-5; J gene: TRBJ1-1; CDR3 protein: CASSYQGQGETEAFF
V gene: TRBV28; J gene: TRBJ1-5; CDR3 protein: CASSRPDSYQPQHF
V gene: TRBV4-3; J gene: TRBJ2-7; CDR3 protein: CASSQGPGGQGSHEQYF
V gene: TRBV29-1; J gene: TRBJ2-5; CDR3 protein: CSGRVGGETQYF
V gene: TRBV7-6; J gene: TRBJ1-5; CDR3 protein: CASSLAEGQPQHF
V gene: TRBV6-5; J gene: TRBJ2-2; CDR3 protein: CASSYDGDTGELFF
V gene: TRBV9; J gene: TRBJ2-7; CDR3 protein: CARRPVRNEQYF
V gene: TRBV27; J gene: TRBJ2-3; CDR3 protein: CASSSGLDSWDTQYF
V gene: TRBV27; J gene: TRBJ1-4; CDR3 protein: CASRGANRVNEKLFF
V gene: TRBV11-2; J gene: TRBJ1-3; CDR3 protein: CASSVGGAKGNTIYF
V gene: TRBV27; J gene: TRBJ2-1; CDR3 protein: CASSLQGNEQFF
V gene: TRBV30; J gene: TRBJ2-3; CDR3 protein: CAWSVLGFGTDTQYF
V gene: TRBV4-3; J gene: TRBJ2-1; CDR3 protein: CASSQRGLGTGNEQFF
V gene: TRBV9; J gene: TRBJ2-7; CDR3 protein: CASSVGSGSFYEQYF
V gene: TRBV28; J gene: TRBJ1-2; CDR3 protein: CASSPTSGYHGYTF
V gene: TRBV7-9; J gene: TRBJ2-7; CDR3 protein: CASSPTPYEQYF
V gene: TRBV15; J gene: TRBJ2-1; CDR3 protein: CATSRSGTSGSLSYNEQFF
V gene: TRBV18; J gene: TRBJ1-1; CDR3 protein: CASSPPQGWSTFF
V gene: TRBV5-6; J gene: TRBJ2-2; CDR3 protein: CASSLDPGLAVGELFF
V gene: TRBV5-6; J gene: TRBJ2-2; CDR3 protein: CASSIRLAGYTGELFF
V gene: TRBV6-5; J gene: TRBJ2-3; CDR3 protein: CASSLTPTRLDTQYF
V gene: TRBV6-1; J gene: TRBJ2-7; CDR3 protein: CASTLGTGGEYEQYF
V gene: TRBV21-1; J gene: TRBJ1-2; CDR3 protein: CASSNGLDGYTF
V gene: TRBV28; J gene: TRBJ1-1; CDR3 protein: CASSHQVNTEAFF
V gene: TRBV27; J gene: TRBJ2-7; CDR3 protein: CASSFLQGGREQYF
V gene: TRBV28; J gene: TRBJ1-2; CDR3 protein: CASSLTPSRAGYTF
V gene: TRBV10-3; J gene: TRBJ2-7; CDR3 protein: CATSRDRVYEQYF
V gene: TRBV7-6; J gene: TRBJ2-7; CDR3 protein: CASSASGTGYRQYF
V gene: TRBV5-1; J gene: TRBJ2-1; CDR3 protein: CASSLDQGNEQFF